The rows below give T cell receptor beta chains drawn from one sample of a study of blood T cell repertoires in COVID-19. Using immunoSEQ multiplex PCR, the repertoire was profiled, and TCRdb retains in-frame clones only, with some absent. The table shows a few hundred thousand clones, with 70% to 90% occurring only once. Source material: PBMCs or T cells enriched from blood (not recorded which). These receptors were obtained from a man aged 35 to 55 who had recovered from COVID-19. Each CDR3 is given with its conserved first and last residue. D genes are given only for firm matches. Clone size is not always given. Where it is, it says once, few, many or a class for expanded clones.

CDR3: CASSFGGVTEAFF; DNA: TGTGCCAGCAGCTTCGGAGGGGTAACTGAAGCTTTCTTT; V: TRBV7-6; J: TRBJ1-1; D: -; size: few
CDR3: CATSRDRQGAADTQYF; DNA: TGTGCCACCAGCAGAGATCGGCAGGGGGCAGCAGATACGCAGTATTTT; V: TRBV15; J: TRBJ2-3; D: TRBD1; size: once
CDR3: CASRVAGGEQFF; DNA: TGTGCCAGCAGGGTAGCGGGAGGTGAGCAGTTCTTC; V: TRBV2; J: TRBJ2-1; D: TRBD2; size: few
CDR3: CSVDAIRGGLGYTF; DNA: TGCAGCGTTGATGCTATTAGGGGAGGACTTGGCTACACCTTC; V: TRBV29-1; J: TRBJ1-2; D: -; size: -
CDR3: CATSDPRTGSYEQYF; DNA: TGTGCCACCAGTGACCCCCGGACGGGATCCTACGAGCAGTACTTC; V: TRBV24-1; J: TRBJ2-7; D: -; size: -
CDR3: CASSTHYEQYF; DNA: TGTGCCAGCAGCACTCACTACGAGCAGTACTTC; V: TRBV12-3/TRBV12-4; J: TRBJ2-7; D: -; size: -
CDR3: CASSPQGDGYTF; DNA: TGCGCCAGCAGCCCGCAGGGGGATGGCTACACCTTC; V: TRBV5-1; J: TRBJ1-2; D: TRBD1; size: few
CDR3: CASSSGGSRYGYTF; DNA: TGTGCCAGCAGCTCGGGGGGGTCTCGCTATGGCTACACCTTC; V: TRBV11-1; J: TRBJ1-2; D: -; size: -
CDR3: CSGGGLRFTEAFF; DNA: TGCAGCGGGGGGGGGCTTCGGTTCACTGAAGCTTTCTTT; V: TRBV29-1; J: TRBJ1-1; D: -; size: -
CDR3: CASSQDPAGEVTDTQYF; DNA: TGTGCCAGCAGCCAAGATCCAGCGGGAGAGGTCACAGATACGCAGTATTTT; V: TRBV3-1/TRBV3-2; J: TRBJ2-3; D: TRBD2; size: -
CDR3: CASSIDSGSTGELFF; DNA: TGTGCCAGCAGCATAGATAGCGGGAGCACCGGGGAGCTGTTTTTT; V: TRBV5-4; J: TRBJ2-2; D: TRBD2; size: few
CDR3: CASRGEGVEAFF; DNA: TGCGCCAGCAGGGGAGAAGGCGTTGAAGCTTTCTTT; V: TRBV10-2; J: TRBJ1-1; D: -; size: -
CDR3: CASSTWTGASNQPQHF; DNA: TGTGCCAGTAGTACCTGGACAGGGGCTAGCAATCAGCCCCAGCATTTT; V: TRBV19; J: TRBJ1-5; D: TRBD1; size: -
CDR3: CASRPLTGLYGYTF; DNA: TGTGCCAGCAGACCCTTGACAGGCCTCTATGGCTACACCTTC; V: TRBV6-5; J: TRBJ1-2; D: -; size: -
CDR3: CASSFQLLEQFF; DNA: TGTGCCAGCAGCTTCCAATTACTTGAGCAGTTCTTC; V: TRBV5-8; J: TRBJ2-1; D: -; size: many
CDR3: CASRAGGNHNEQFF; DNA: TGTGCCAGCAGGGCGGGAGGCAATCACAATGAGCAGTTCTTC; V: TRBV11-3; J: TRBJ2-1; D: TRBD2; size: -
CDR3: CSASRGEQYF; DNA: TGCAGTGCTAGCCGGGGGGAGCAGTACTTC; V: TRBV20-1; J: TRBJ2-7; D: -; size: -
CDR3: CSVNLWGGGETQYF; DNA: TGCAGCGTTAACCTCTGGGGGGGAGGAGAGACCCAGTACTTC; V: TRBV29-1; J: TRBJ2-5; D: TRBD2; size: once
CDR3: CASSVTVYTEAFF; DNA: TGTGCCAGCAGCGTGACAGTTTACACTGAAGCTTTCTTT; V: TRBV3-1/TRBV3-2; J: TRBJ1-1; D: -; size: -
CDR3: CSVEGSGGEQYF; DNA: TGCAGCGTTGAAGGATCCGGGGGGGAGCAGTACTTC; V: TRBV29-1; J: TRBJ2-7; D: TRBD2; size: once
CDR3: CASSPGQGQTYEQYF; DNA: TGTGCCAGCAGCCCGGGACAGGGACAAACCTACGAGCAGTACTTC; V: TRBV5-8; J: TRBJ2-7; D: TRBD1; size: -
CDR3: CASSPTTSRTYEQYF; DNA: TGTGCCAGCTCACCTACGACTAGTAGGACCTACGAGCAGTACTTC; V: TRBV18; J: TRBJ2-7; D: -; size: few
CDR3: CASSVEGTFTYNEQFF; DNA: TGTGCCAGCAGCGTAGAAGGGACTTTTACCTACAATGAGCAGTTCTTC; V: TRBV9; J: TRBJ2-1; D: -; size: -
CDR3: CASSLGEGTSSAFF; DNA: TGTGCCAGCAGCTTGGGGGAGGGGACTTCTTCAGCTTTCTTT; V: TRBV5-4; J: TRBJ1-1; D: -; size: -
CDR3: CASSLRLAGSRDEQFF; DNA: TGTGCCAGCAGCCTGCGACTAGCGGGTTCAAGGGATGAGCAGTTCTTC; V: TRBV7-9; J: TRBJ2-1; D: TRBD2; size: -
CDR3: CASSVGNWGGHEQFF; DNA: TGTGCCAGCAGCGTAGGGAACTGGGGGGGTCATGAGCAGTTCTTC; V: TRBV9; J: TRBJ2-1; D: TRBD2; size: -
CDR3: CASTGLQTGQHYGYTF; DNA: TGTGCCAGCACTGGATTACAAACTGGACAGCACTATGGCTACACCTTC; V: TRBV2; J: TRBJ1-2; D: -; size: few
CDR3: CASSPGQGVPGELFF; DNA: TGTGCCAGCAGCCCGGGACAGGGGGTCCCCGGGGAGCTGTTTTTT; V: TRBV7-3; J: TRBJ2-2; D: TRBD1; size: -
CDR3: CASRNVQGNTEAFF; DNA: TGTGCCAGCAGAAACGTACAGGGGAACACTGAAGCTTTCTTT; V: TRBV7-9; J: TRBJ1-1; D: -; size: -
CDR3: CASSSTLAGGGDTQYF; DNA: TGTGCCAGCAGTTCCACACTAGCGGGGGGCGGAGATACGCAGTATTTT; V: TRBV27; J: TRBJ2-3; D: TRBD2; size: -
CDR3: CSVRRTGNGNTEAFF; DNA: TGCAGCGTAAGACGGACAGGGAATGGCAACACTGAAGCTTTCTTT; V: TRBV29-1; J: TRBJ1-1; D: TRBD1; size: -
CDR3: CASNRTGGSPLHF; DNA: TGTGCCAGCAACCGGACAGGGGGTTCACCCCTCCACTTT; V: TRBV6-5; J: TRBJ1-6; D: TRBD1; size: -
CDR3: CASSTGQGSSYNSPLHF; DNA: TGTGCCAGCAGCACGGGACAGGGAAGCTCCTATAATTCACCCCTCCACTTT; V: TRBV5-4; J: TRBJ1-6; D: TRBD1; size: -
CDR3: CARGDRDRSSYEQYF; DNA: TGTGCCAGAGGGGACAGGGATCGAAGCTCCTACGAGCAGTACTTC; V: TRBV21-1; J: TRBJ2-7; D: -; size: -
CDR3: CASSYPGVGTEAFF; DNA: TGTGCCAGCAGTTACCCCGGGGTCGGAACTGAAGCTTTCTTT; V: TRBV6-5; J: TRBJ1-1; D: -; size: -
CDR3: CASSLVGSNQPQHF; DNA: TGTGCCAGCAGCTTGGTCGGTAGCAATCAGCCCCAGCATTTT; V: TRBV5-6; J: TRBJ1-5; D: -; size: -
CDR3: CASSDAGGEKLFF; DNA: TGTGCCAGCAGTGATGCGGGAGGGGAAAAACTGTTTTTT; V: TRBV28; J: TRBJ1-4; D: -; size: few